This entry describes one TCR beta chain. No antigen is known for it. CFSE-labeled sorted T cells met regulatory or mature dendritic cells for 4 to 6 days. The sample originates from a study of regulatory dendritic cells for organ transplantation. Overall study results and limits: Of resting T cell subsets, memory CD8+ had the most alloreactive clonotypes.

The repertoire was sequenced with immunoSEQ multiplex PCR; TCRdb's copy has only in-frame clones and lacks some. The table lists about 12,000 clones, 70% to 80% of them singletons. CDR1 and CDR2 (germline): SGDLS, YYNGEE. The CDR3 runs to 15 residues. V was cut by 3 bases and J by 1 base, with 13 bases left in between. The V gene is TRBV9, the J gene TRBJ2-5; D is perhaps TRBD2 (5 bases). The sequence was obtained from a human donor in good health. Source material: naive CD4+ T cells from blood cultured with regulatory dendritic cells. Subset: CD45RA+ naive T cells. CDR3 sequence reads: CASSAGMGIQETQYF. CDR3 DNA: TGTGCCAGCAGCGCGGGGATGGGAATCCAAGAGACCCAGTACTTC.